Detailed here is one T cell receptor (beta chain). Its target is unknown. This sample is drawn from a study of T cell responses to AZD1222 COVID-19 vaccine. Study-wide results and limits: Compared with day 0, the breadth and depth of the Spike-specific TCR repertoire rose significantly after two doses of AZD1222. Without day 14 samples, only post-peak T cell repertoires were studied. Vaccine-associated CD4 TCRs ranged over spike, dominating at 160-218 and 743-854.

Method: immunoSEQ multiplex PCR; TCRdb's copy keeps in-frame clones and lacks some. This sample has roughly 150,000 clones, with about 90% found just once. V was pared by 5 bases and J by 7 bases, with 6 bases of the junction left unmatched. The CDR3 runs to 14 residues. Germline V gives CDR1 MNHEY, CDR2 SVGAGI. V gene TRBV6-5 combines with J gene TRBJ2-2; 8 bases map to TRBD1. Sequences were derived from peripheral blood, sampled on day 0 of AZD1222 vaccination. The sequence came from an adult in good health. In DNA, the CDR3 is TGTGCCAGCAGTATCAGGGGGCAGGGCGGGGAGCTGTTTTTT. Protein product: CASSIRGQGGELFF.